The clone carrying this T cell receptor (beta chain) was recorded once. Its antigen is unknown. This entry is derived from a study of Tregs in tolerant kidney transplant recipients. Whole-study findings and limits: Tregs expanded with activated donor B cells seemed most donor-specific.

Unstimulated regulatory T cells (CD4+CD25+CD127-), CD4+CD25- non-regulatory cells, CD4 and CD8 cells were FACS-sorted from thawed PBMCs. CDR1 and CDR2 (germline): KGHSH, LQKENI. This CDR3 comprises 14 residues. V lost 5 bases and J lost 0, with 10 bases in between. Sequencing was performed with immunoSEQ multiplex PCR; in TCRdb, only in-frame clones are kept and a portion is missing. The sample holds about 240,000 clones, approximately 84% seen once. The sequencing input was CD4+ T cells from blood. This clonotype was sampled from a human donor in good health. The rearrangement uses TRBV18 and TRBJ1-1; tentatively, D is TRBD1 (6 bases). The CDR3 reads CASSRDKMNTEAFF. CDR3 nucleotides: TGTGCCAGCTCAAGGGACAAGATGAACACTGAAGCTTTCTTT.